The 26 T cell receptor beta chains below come from one sample, sequenced in a study of OX40 agonist ivuxolimab in advanced cancers. Generated by immunoSEQ multiplex PCR, the TCRdb table keeps only in-frame clones and is missing some. The sample shows tens of thousands of clones, about 88% of them seen only once. The material sequenced was CD4+ or CD8+ T cells sorted from blood, taken in a trial of the OX40 agonist ivuxolimab. The receptors originated from an adult with an advanced solid tumor such as melanoma, head and neck, liver or kidney cancer.

The chain is built from TRBV7-9 and TRBJ2-3; TRBD2 might be the D (5 bases). The CDR3 is made up of 15 amino acids. Germline V gives CDR1 SEHNR, CDR2 FQNEAQ (reference sequence). The V end lost 2 bases, the J end lost 2 bases, and 11 bases lay between the germline ends. CDR3 sequence (DNA): TGTGCCAGCAGCTTAAGCCAGCGGATCACAGATACGCAGTATTTT. Its protein is CASSLSQRITDTQYF. Drawing the rest from reference TRBV7-9 and TRBJ2-3, the complete variable domain is DTGVSQNPRHKITKRGQNVTFRCDPISEHNRLYWYRQTLGQGPEFLTYFQNEAQLEKSRLLSDRFSAERPKGSFSTLEIQRTEQGDSAMYLCASSLSQRITDTQYFGPGTRLTVL.

This chain uses TRBV19 with TRBJ2-3; TRBD1 agrees at 8 bases. Germline V lookup: CDR1 LNHDA, CDR2 SQIVND (reference sequence). The V and J ends lost 5 bases and 6 bases, in that order; junction bases with no gene match: 4. This CDR3 has 13 residues. CDR3 nucleotide sequence: TGTGCCAGTAGTGGGTCAGGGGGCGATACGCAGTATTTT. This encodes CASSGSGGDTQYF.

The chain uses TRBV21-1 and TRBJ2-1; TRBD2 was called by the table and not checked on the DNA. TRBV21-1 is shown as a pseudogene. CDR3 length equals 18 residues. The CDR3 sequence is CASSKSPHLAGVKNEQFF. DNA for the CDR3: TGTGCCAGCAGCAAAAGCCCTCATTTGGCGGGGGTGAAGAATGAGCAGTTCTTC.

V gene TRBV18 combines with J gene TRBJ2-7; tentatively, D is TRBD1 or TRBD2 (5 bases each). This CDR3 is 17 amino acids long. Germline V gene sequence: CDR1 KGHSH, CDR2 LQKENI. V dropped 0 bases and J dropped 6 bases, with 21 bases sitting between them. CDR3 in DNA: TGTGCCAGCTCACCACCGGTCGGGGCAGGGTCGAGCTCCGAGCAGTACTTC. Its protein is CASSPPVGAGSSSEQYF.

V and J are TRBV18 and TRBJ1-1, with D maybe TRBD1 (5 bases). Trimming left V 2 bases short and J 5 bases short, with 9 bases between. Germline lookup yields CDR1 KGHSH and CDR2 LQKENI. The CDR3 is 13 residues long. CDR3 in amino acids: CASSPWRGTEAFF. The CDR3 DNA reads TGTGCCAGCTCACCATGGCGGGGGACTGAAGCTTTCTTT. Drawing the rest from reference TRBV18 and TRBJ1-1, the complete variable domain is NAGVMQNPRHLVRRRGQEARLRCSPMKGHSHVYWYRQLPEEGLKFMVYLQKENIIDESGMPKERFSAEFPKEGPSILRIQQVVRGDSAAYFCASSPWRGTEAFFGQGTRLTVV.

The chain recombines TRBV7-9 with TRBJ2-7; 10 nucleotides agree with TRBD1. The J segment lost 7 bases and the V segment lost 8 bases, leaving 14 bases of the junction unmatched. The CDR3 spans 15 residues. Germline CDR1 reads SEHNR; CDR2 reads FQNEAQ (reference sequence). The CDR3 reads CASRRGTGDFGEQYF. The CDR3 nucleotides are TGTGCCAGCCGACGGGGGACAGGGGATTTTGGGGAGCAGTACTTC.

This chain uses TRBV6-5 with TRBJ2-5, with 10 positions matching TRBD1. The CDR3 spans 14 residues. CDR1 and CDR2 (germline): MNHEY, SVGAGI. Trimming cost V 6 bases and J 5 bases; bases outside gene matches: 6. The CDR3 loop reads CASSRQGATETQYF. The CDR3 bases are TGTGCCAGCAGCCGACAGGGGGCGACTGAGACCCAGTACTTC.

This clone was recorded once. The V gene is TRBV28, the J gene TRBJ1-1; TRBD1 agrees at 9 bases. The germline CDR1 and CDR2 sequences are MDHEN and SYDVKM. The CDR3 is made up of 12 amino acids. J lost 5 bases, V lost 6 bases, and 1 base had no gene match. The CDR3 sequence is CASRTGGTEAFF. The CDR3, as DNA: TGTGCCAGCAGGACAGGGGGGACTGAAGCTTTCTTT.

The V gene is TRBV18, the J gene TRBJ2-1; possibly TRBD2 for D (5 bases). Per the germline V gene, CDR1 is KGHSH and CDR2 is LQKENI. Trimming cost V 6 bases and J 3 bases, with 15 bases left between them. The CDR3 has 15 residues. CDR3 nucleotides: TGTGCCAGCTCCTCAATTCTAGCCAACTACAATGAGCAGTTCTTC. It encodes CASSSILANYNEQFF.

The chain uses TRBV5-6 and TRBJ2-3, with no clear D. The V end lost 5 bases, the J end lost 2 bases, and 9 bases lay between the germline ends. Per the germline V gene, CDR1 is SGHDT and CDR2 is YYEEEE. There are 13 residues in the CDR3. For the CDR3, the DNA is TGTGCCAGCAGGAGTACCGCCACAGATACGCAGTATTTT. Protein sequence: CASRSTATDTQYF.

V and J are TRBV6-5 and TRBJ1-2; no firm D call. Germline loops: CDR1 MNHEY, CDR2 SVGAGI. The CDR3 covers 14 residues. The V and J ends lost 5 bases and 4 bases respectively, with 14 bases between them. The DNA for the CDR3 is TGTGCCAGCAGTCCCGGGGAGAGGACCTATGGCTACACCTTC. This translates into CASSPGERTYGYTF.

The chain has TRBV19 and TRBJ2-4; tentative D call: TRBD1 (5 bases). The germline V gene has CDR1 LNHDA and CDR2 SQIVND (reference sequence). The CDR3 sequence is 14 residues long. V was shortened by 1 base and J by 1 base, with 5 bases between the two germline ends. Here the CDR3 reads CASSIAGAKNIQYF. CDR3 in DNA: TGTGCCAGTAGTATAGCAGGGGCCAAAAACATTCAGTACTTC.

The V and J genes are TRBV15 and TRBJ1-2, with 7 bases matching TRBD1. After removal of 0 bases from V and 8 bases from J, the junction contained 9 bases not matched to a gene. Germline CDR1 is LNHNV and CDR2 is YYDKDF (reference sequence). The CDR3 contains 15 residues. This chain's CDR3 is CATSREAQGPLGYTF. CDR3 sequence (DNA): TGTGCCACCAGCAGAGAAGCACAGGGGCCCTTGGGCTACACCTTC. The entire variable domain, with the rest obtained from reference TRBV15 and TRBJ1-2, is as follows: DAMVIQNPRYQVTQFGKPVTLSCSQTLNHNVMYWYQQKSSQAPKLLFHYYDKDFNNEADTPDNFQSRRPNTSFCFLDIRSPGLGDTAMYLCATSREAQGPLGYTFGSGTRLTVV.

The J gene is TRBJ2-4, the V gene TRBV5-1; TRBD1 matches 9 bases. V shed 4 bases and J 6 bases; nucleotides not matched to a gene: 5. The CDR3 totals 14 residues. Germline V CDR1 and CDR2: SGHRS, YFSETQ. The CDR3 coding sequence is TGCGCCAGCAGCCCGCCGGACAGGGGAAACATTCAGTACTTC. Translation gives CASSPPDRGNIQYF.

The V and J genes are TRBV5-1 and TRBJ1-2; tentative D call: TRBD1 (5 bases). Trimming left V 0 bases short and J 3 bases short, with 15 bases between. The CDR3 runs to 16 residues. CDR1 is SGHRS, CDR2 YFSETQ, per germline. CDR3: CASSLAGEGVDYGYTF. Written as DNA, the CDR3 is TGCGCCAGCAGCTTGGCCGGTGAAGGGGTGGACTATGGCTACACCTTC.

This clone was recorded only once. The chain couples TRBV7-2 to TRBJ2-1; tentative D call: TRBD1 (5 bases). The CDR3 spans 15 residues. The V and J ends lost 3 bases and 2 bases respectively, with 11 bases between them. The germline V gene has CDR1 SGHTA and CDR2 FQGNSA. The CDR3 loop reads CASSFSQGAYNEQFF. The CDR3 DNA reads TGTGCCAGCAGCTTTAGCCAGGGCGCCTACAATGAGCAGTTCTTC.

The V gene is TRBV14, the J gene TRBJ2-7; tentatively, D is TRBD2 (5 bases). V was shortened by 4 bases and J by 6 bases, with 19 bases between the two germline ends. The CDR3 is made up of 15 amino acids. Germline V CDR1 and CDR2: SGHDN, FVKESK. The CDR3 is CASSRAGQTVSEQYF. The CDR3 coding sequence is TGTGCCAGCAGCCGCGCGGGCCAAACCGTCTCCGAGCAGTACTTC.

This chain uses TRBV18 with TRBJ2-1, with D unclear. This CDR3 is 15 amino acids long. Per germline, CDR1 KGHSH and CDR2 LQKENI. The ends were cut back, 2 bases at V and 0 bases at J, with 8 bases in the middle. CDR3 residues: CASSPVRHSYNEQFF. CDR3 nucleotide sequence: TGTGCCAGCTCACCAGTACGTCACTCCTACAATGAGCAGTTCTTC.

The rearrangement uses TRBV18 and TRBJ2-1; the D is unclear. The ends were cut back, 0 bases at V and 3 bases at J, with 15 bases in the middle. Germline CDR1 reads KGHSH; CDR2 reads LQKENI. There are 17 residues in the CDR3. The CDR3: CASSPPIPHGHYNEQFF. The CDR3 coding sequence is TGTGCCAGCTCACCACCGATCCCTCATGGGCACTACAATGAGCAGTTCTTC.

The gene calls are TRBV6-6 and TRBJ2-7, with D perhaps matching TRBD1 (5 bases). CDR3 length: 14 residues. Germline values: CDR1 MNHNY, CDR2 SVGAGI (reference sequence). The ends were cut back, 0 bases at V and 6 bases at J, with 12 bases in the middle. CDR3 loop: CASSYSKTGLEQYF. CDR3 nucleotide sequence: TGTGCCAGCAGTTACTCCAAAACAGGCCTCGAGCAGTACTTC.

The CDR3 sequence is CASSQDPGQGPWNIQYF. For the CDR3, the DNA is TGCGCCAGCAGCCAAGATCCAGGACAGGGCCCTTGGAACATTCAGTACTTC. The chain links TRBV4-3 to TRBJ2-4; TRBD1 matches 8 bases. This CDR3 region has 17 residues. From germline, CDR1 is LGHNA and CDR2 YSLEER. V lost 0 bases and J lost 7; bases outside the gene matches: 11.

The chain uses TRBV6-5 and TRBJ1-4, with D maybe TRBD1 (5 bases). Trimming removed 8 bases at V and 7 bases at J, with 20 bases between. The CDR3 is 15 amino acids. Germline V CDR1 and CDR2: MNHEY, SVGAGI. The CDR3 nucleotides read TGTGCCAGCGCCCAGGGAGGGGTGAGGGGTGAAAAACTGTTTTTT. Protein product: CASAQGGVRGEKLFF.

V is TRBV11-2 and J is TRBJ2-5, with D maybe TRBD1 (6 bases). V was shortened by 3 bases and J by 5 bases, with 10 bases between the two germline ends. This CDR3 has 13 amino acids. CDR1 SGHAT and CDR2 FQNNGV come from the germline V gene. CDR3 in amino acids: CASSFTGSETQYF. The CDR3 DNA sequence: TGTGCCAGCAGCTTTACAGGGAGCGAGACCCAGTACTTC.

A few counts support this clone. The rearrangement links TRBV9 to TRBJ1-1; weak D call: TRBD1 (5 bases). V was pared by 4 bases and J by 1 base, with 11 bases between. The CDR3 is 14 amino acids. Germline CDR1 is SGDLS and CDR2 is YYNGEE. CDR3 amino acids: CASSLRAENTEAFF. The CDR3 bases are TGTGCCAGCAGCCTCAGGGCGGAGAACACTGAAGCTTTCTTT.

The chain employs TRBV11-2 and TRBJ1-2; D possibly corresponds to TRBD1 (5 bases). V was cut by 1 base and J by 4 bases, with 7 bases left in between. CDR1 is SGHAT, CDR2 FQNNGV, per germline. The CDR3 is made up of 13 amino acids. The CDR3: CASSLGQIYGYTF. The CDR3 bases are TGTGCCAGCAGCTTAGGACAGATCTATGGCTACACCTTC.

The count of this clone is one. The chain joins TRBV15 to TRBJ1-5; D remains ambiguous. V was clipped by 5 bases and J by 0 bases, with 14 bases between them. The CDR3 is 16 residues long. Germline V lookup: CDR1 LNHNV, CDR2 YYDKDF (reference sequence). In nucleotides, the CDR3 is TGTGCCACCAGCTCCCGTGGAGGGTATAGCAATCAGCCCCAGCATTTT. Translating gives CATSSRGGYSNQPQHF.